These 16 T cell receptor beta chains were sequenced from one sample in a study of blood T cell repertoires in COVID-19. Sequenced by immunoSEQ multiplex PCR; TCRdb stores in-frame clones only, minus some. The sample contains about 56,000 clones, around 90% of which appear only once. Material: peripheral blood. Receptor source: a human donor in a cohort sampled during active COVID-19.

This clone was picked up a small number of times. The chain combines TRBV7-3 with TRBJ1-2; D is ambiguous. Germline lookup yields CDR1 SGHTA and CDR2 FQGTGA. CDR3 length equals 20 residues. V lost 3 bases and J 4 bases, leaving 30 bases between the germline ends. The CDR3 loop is CASSFMKIRRASYSSYGYTF. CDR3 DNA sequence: TGTGCCAGCAGCTTTATGAAGATACGGAGGGCTAGTTATAGTAGCTATGGCTACACCTTC.

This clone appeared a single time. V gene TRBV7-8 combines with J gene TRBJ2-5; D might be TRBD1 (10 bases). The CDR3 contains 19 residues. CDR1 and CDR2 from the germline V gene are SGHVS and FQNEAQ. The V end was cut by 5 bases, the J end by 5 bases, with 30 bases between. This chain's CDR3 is CASSLRQGAALAGRETQYF. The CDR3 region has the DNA TGTGCCAGCAGCCTCAGACAGGGGGCAGCGCTAGCGGGGCGGGAGACCCAGTACTTC.

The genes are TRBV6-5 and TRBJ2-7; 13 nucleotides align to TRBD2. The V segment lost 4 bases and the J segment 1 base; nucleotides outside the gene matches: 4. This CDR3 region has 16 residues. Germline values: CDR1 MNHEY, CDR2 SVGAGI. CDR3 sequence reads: CASSLLAGGRSYEQYF. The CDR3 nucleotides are TGTGCCAGCAGTTTACTAGCGGGGGGGAGATCCTACGAGCAGTACTTC.

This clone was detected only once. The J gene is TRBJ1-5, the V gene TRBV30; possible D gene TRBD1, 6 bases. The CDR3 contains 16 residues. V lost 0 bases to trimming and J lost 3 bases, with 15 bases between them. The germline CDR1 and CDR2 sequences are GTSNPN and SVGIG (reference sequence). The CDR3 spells CAWSVRGQGYNQPQHF. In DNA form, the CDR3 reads TGTGCCTGGAGTGTACGAGGGCAGGGGTACAATCAGCCCCAGCATTTT.

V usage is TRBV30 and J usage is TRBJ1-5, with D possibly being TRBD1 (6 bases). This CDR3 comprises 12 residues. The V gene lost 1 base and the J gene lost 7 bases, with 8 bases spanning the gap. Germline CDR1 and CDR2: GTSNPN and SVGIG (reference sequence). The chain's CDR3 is CAWSATGQPQHF. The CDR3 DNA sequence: TGTGCCTGGAGTGCGACAGGACAGCCCCAGCATTTT.

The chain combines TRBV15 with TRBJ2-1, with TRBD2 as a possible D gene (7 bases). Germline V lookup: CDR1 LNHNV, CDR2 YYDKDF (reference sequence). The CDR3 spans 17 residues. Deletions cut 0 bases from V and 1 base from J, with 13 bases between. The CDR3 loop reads CATSRDRRGGSYNEQFF. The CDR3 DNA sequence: TGTGCCACCAGCAGAGATAGGAGGGGGGGGTCCTACAATGAGCAGTTCTTC.

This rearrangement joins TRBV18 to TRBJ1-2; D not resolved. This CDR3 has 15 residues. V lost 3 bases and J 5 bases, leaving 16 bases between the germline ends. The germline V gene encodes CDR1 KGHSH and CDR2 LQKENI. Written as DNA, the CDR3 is TGTGCCAGCTCACCCCTTCTAATGGGCCTTTATGGCTACACCTTC. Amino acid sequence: CASSPLLMGLYGYTF.

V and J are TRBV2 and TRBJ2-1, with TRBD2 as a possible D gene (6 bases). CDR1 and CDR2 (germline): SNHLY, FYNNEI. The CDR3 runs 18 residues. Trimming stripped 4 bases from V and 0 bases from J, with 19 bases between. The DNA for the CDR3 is TGTGCCAGCAGTGCGGCAGTCTGGGGACTGGACTCCTACAATGAGCAGTTCTTC. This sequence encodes CASSAAVWGLDSYNEQFF.

The CDR3 bases are TGTGCCAGCAGCTTAGAGCTAGGGAGGGCTTTCTTT. As protein: CASSLELGRAFF. This chain connects TRBV7-9 to TRBJ1-1, with no clear D. Between the trimmed V and J ends, which lost 1 base and 11 bases, there was a span of 11 bases. The CDR3 has 12 residues. Germline V gene data show CDR1 as SEHNR and CDR2 as FQNEAQ (reference sequence).

The CDR3 DNA follows: TGTGCCAGCAGCTTGGCCGGGACAGGGTATGGCTACACCTTC. Residues: CASSLAGTGYGYTF. The chain recombines TRBV5-4 with TRBJ1-2; 9 positions agree with TRBD1. Unmatched junction bases numbered 2, after V lost 0 bases and J lost 5 bases. The CDR3 runs 14 residues. Germline V gene lookup returns CDR1 SGHNT and CDR2 YYREEE (reference sequence).

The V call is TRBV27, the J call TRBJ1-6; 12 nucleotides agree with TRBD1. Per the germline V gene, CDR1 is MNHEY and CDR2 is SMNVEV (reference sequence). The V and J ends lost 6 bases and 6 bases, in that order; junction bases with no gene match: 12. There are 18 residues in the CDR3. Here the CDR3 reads CASRIGTGGAAFNSPLHF. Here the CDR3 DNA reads TGTGCCAGCAGGATAGGGACAGGGGGCGCAGCTTTTAATTCACCCCTCCACTTT.

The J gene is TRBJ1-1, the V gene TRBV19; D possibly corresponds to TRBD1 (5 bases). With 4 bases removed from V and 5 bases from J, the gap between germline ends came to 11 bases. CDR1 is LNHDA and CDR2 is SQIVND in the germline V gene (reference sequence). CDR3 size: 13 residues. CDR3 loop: CASSTWGGTEAFF. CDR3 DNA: TGTGCCAGTAGTACCTGGGGCGGAACTGAAGCTTTCTTT.

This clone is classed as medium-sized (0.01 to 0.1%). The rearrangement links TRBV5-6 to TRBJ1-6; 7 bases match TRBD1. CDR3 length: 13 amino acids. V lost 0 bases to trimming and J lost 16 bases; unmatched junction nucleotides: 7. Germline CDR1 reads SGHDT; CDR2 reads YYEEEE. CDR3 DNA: TGTGCCAGCAGCTTGGGACAGGGTCGGGAGCTCCACTTT. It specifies CASSLGQGRELHF.

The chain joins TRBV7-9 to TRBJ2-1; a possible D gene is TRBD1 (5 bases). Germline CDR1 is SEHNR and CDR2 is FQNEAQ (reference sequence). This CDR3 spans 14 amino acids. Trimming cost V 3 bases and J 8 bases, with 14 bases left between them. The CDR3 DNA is TGTGCCAGCAGCTTGGGGCCGGTAGTGGATGAGCAGTTCTTC. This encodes CASSLGPVVDEQFF.

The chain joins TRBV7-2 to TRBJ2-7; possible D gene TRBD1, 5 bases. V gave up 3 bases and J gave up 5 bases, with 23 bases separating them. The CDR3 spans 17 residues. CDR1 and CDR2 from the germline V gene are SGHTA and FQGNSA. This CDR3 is CASSFGPKGQRLDEQYF. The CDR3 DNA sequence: TGTGCCAGCAGCTTCGGCCCCAAAGGACAAAGGCTCGACGAGCAGTACTTC.

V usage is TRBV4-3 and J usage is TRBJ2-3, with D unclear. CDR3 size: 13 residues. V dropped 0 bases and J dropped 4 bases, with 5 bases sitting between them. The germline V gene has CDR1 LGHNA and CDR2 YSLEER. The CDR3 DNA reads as TGCGCCAGCAGCCAAGACCTCCCAGATACGCAGTATTTT. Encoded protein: CASSQDLPDTQYF.